This T cell receptor beta chain came from a study of T cells in Graves' hyperthyroidism and ophthalmopathy. Germline assignment: CDR1 DFQATT and CDR2 SNEGSKA (reference sequence). The CDR3 runs to 16 residues. The junction had 15 bases not matched to a gene; V was cut back by 6 bases and J by 4 bases. Researchers amplified the TCR beta CDR3 regions from RNA transcripts. With the HTBI primer set, the TCR CDR3 went through a first round of RT-PCR. TCRdb reprocessed the multiplex PCR reads with MiXCR, giving one entry per CDR3 protein. The sample holds 360,000 or so distinct CDR3 sequences, over 15% seen once.

This clonotype was obtained from a woman aged 40-49 years with Graves' ophthalmopathy. Sequenced sample: blood. The chain joins TRBV20-1 to TRBJ1-1; TRBD1 matches at 9 bases. The CDR3 coding sequence is TGCAGTGCAACGGAAACAGGGGGCAATGTGGGCACTGAAGCTTTCTTT. Amino acid sequence: CSATETGGNVGTEAFF.